Presented here are 30 T cell receptor beta chains from one specimen sequenced in a study of OX40 agonist ivuxolimab in advanced cancers. The method was immunoSEQ multiplex PCR; TCRdb's version includes in-frame clones alone and lacks a portion of them. This table holds around 84,000 clones, roughly 89% found once. The sequencing used CD4+ or CD8+ T cells sorted from blood, collected in a trial of the OX40 agonist ivuxolimab. The receptors stem from an adult with an advanced solid tumor such as melanoma, head and neck, liver or kidney cancer.

V is TRBV5-1 and J is TRBJ2-1; 8 positions match TRBD2. The germline CDR1 and CDR2 sequences are SGHRS and YFSETQ. The CDR3 sequence is 19 residues long. V dropped 0 bases and J dropped 6; count of bases not matched to a gene: 17. CDR3: CASSLEGLTSASRGNEQFF. The CDR3 DNA sequence: TGCGCCAGCAGCTTGGAGGGCTTGACTAGCGCGAGTAGGGGCAATGAGCAGTTCTTC.

The rearrangement links TRBV29-1 to TRBJ1-1; D possibly corresponds to TRBD1 (5 bases). The CDR3 consists of 11 residues. Trimming cost V 8 bases and J 8 bases, with 15 bases left between them. In germline, CDR1 is SQVTM, CDR2 ANQGSEA. CDR3 nucleotide sequence: TGCAGCTTCCGGGACTCGGGAGAAGCTTTCTTT. Protein sequence: CSFRDSGEAFF.

There are a few counts of this clone. V usage is TRBV9 and J usage is TRBJ2-4; 10 nucleotides agree with TRBD1. The ends lost 4 bases at V and 0 bases at J; junction bases unmatched: 19. The CDR3 has 21 amino acids. Germline V lookup: CDR1 SGDLS, CDR2 YYNGEE. CDR3 bases: TGTGCCAGCAGCCTCGAAAAGCCGGGACAGGGGTCGAAACAAGCCAAAAACATTCAGTACTTC. This translates into CASSLEKPGQGSKQAKNIQYF.

The chain recombines TRBV6-6 with TRBJ1-3; tentatively, D is TRBD1 (6 bases). Trimming stripped 8 bases from V and 0 bases from J, with 17 bases between. Germline CDR1 and CDR2: MNHNY and SVGAGI (reference sequence). CDR3 length: 16 amino acids. CDR3 bases: TGTGCCAGCGTTAACGCCCAGGGGTCCTCTGGAAACACCATATATTTT. This sequence encodes CASVNAQGSSGNTIYF.

A word on this clone: This specimen includes other DNA sequences encoding the same CDR3. J is TRBJ2-5 and V is TRBV28; weak D call: TRBD1 (6 bases). This CDR3 contains 15 residues. The germline gives CDR1 MDHEN, CDR2 SYDVKM. Between the trimmed V and J ends, which lost 5 bases and 1 base, there was a span of 14 bases. For the CDR3, the DNA is TGTGCCAGCAGTCTGCCCAGGGGAATCCAAGAGACCCAGTACTTC. This gives the protein CASSLPRGIQETQYF.

This chain's CDR3 is CASSEARGTGSYGYTF. The CDR3, as DNA: TGTGCCAGCAGTGAGGCTAGGGGGACAGGGTCCTATGGCTACACCTTC. This rearrangement joins TRBV28 to TRBJ1-2; 9 nucleotides match TRBD1. J gave up 4 bases and V 5 bases, and 11 bases lay outside the gene matches. Germline CDR1 reads MDHEN; CDR2 reads SYDVKM. The CDR3 spans 16 residues.

As DNA, the CDR3 is TGCGCCAGCAGCCAAGCACAGGGTCGCACCGGGGAGCTGTTTTTT. Its translation: CASSQAQGRTGELFF. The gene calls are TRBV4-1 and TRBJ2-2, with D tentatively TRBD1 (6 bases). Looked up from germline, CDR1 is MGHRA and CDR2 is YSYEKL. Trimming left V 1 base short and J 4 bases short, with 10 bases between. This CDR3 contains 15 residues.

The V and J genes are TRBV30 and TRBJ2-7, with a possible D match to TRBD2 (5 bases). V lost 4 bases and J 0 bases, leaving 13 bases between the germline ends. Germline CDR1 is GTSNPN and CDR2 is SVGIG (reference sequence). The CDR3 sequence is 14 residues long. For the CDR3, the DNA is TGTGCCTGGATCCTGACGGGGAGCTCCTACGAGCAGTACTTC. Translation gives CAWILTGSSYEQYF.

The table lists this clone with a few counts. The rearrangement uses TRBV6-1 and TRBJ1-4; D call uncertain. This CDR3 has 13 residues. Germline CDR1 MNHNS, CDR2 SASEGT. V gave up 8 bases and J gave up 0 bases, with 7 bases separating them. The CDR3 region has the DNA TGTGCCAGCCGGGTCTCAACTAATGAAAAACTGTTTTTT. Amino acid sequence: CASRVSTNEKLFF.

The chain carries TRBV29-1 and TRBJ2-5; unclear D gene. The DNA end lines up better with TRBJ2-7; the J call may be wrong. The CDR3 loop spans 12 amino acids. Per the germline V gene, CDR1 is SQVTM and CDR2 is ANQGSEA. CDR3 residues: CSVVDGSYEQYF. Written as DNA, the CDR3 is TGCAGCGTTGTCGACGGCTCCTACGAGCAGTACTTC.

The gene calls are TRBV19 and TRBJ1-5; D might be TRBD1 (6 bases). The V gene's germline CDR1 is LNHDA and CDR2 SQIVND (reference sequence). The V gene lost 4 bases and the J gene lost 7 bases, with 14 bases spanning the gap. The CDR3 totals 14 residues. The CDR3 region has the DNA TGTGCCAGTAGTAACCAACAGGGAGGACAGCCCCAGCATTTT. It yields the protein CASSNQQGGQPQHF. The full variable domain, in which reference TRBV19 and TRBJ1-5 provide the parts outside the CDR3, is DGGITQSPKYLFRKEGQNVTLSCEQNLNHDAMYWYRQDPGQGLRLIYYSQIVNDFQKGDIAEGYSVSREKKESFPLTVTSAQKNPTAFYLCASSNQQGGQPQHFGDGTRLSIL.

The chain carries TRBV7-9 and TRBJ2-3, with 9 bases matching TRBD1. Germline assignment: CDR1 SEHNR and CDR2 FQNEAQ (reference sequence). V lost 3 bases and J lost 2; bases outside the gene matches: 6. CDR3 length: 16 residues. The CDR3 protein is CASSLTGGRPTDTQYF. CDR3 coding DNA: TGTGCCAGCAGCTTGACAGGGGGGAGGCCCACAGATACGCAGTATTTT. The whole variable domain, filled in from reference TRBV7-9 and TRBJ2-3, reads DTGVSQNPRHKITKRGQNVTFRCDPISEHNRLYWYRQTLGQGPEFLTYFQNEAQLEKSRLLSDRFSAERPKGSFSTLEIQRTEQGDSAMYLCASSLTGGRPTDTQYFGPGTRLTVL.

The chain carries TRBV19 and TRBJ2-5; perhaps TRBD1 as D (5 bases). The length of the CDR3 is 13 residues. V lost 6 bases and J lost 5, with 13 bases in between. Germline V CDR1 and CDR2: LNHDA, SQIVND (reference sequence). The CDR3 protein is CASSKQVLETQYF. The CDR3 nucleotides read TGTGCCAGTAGCAAACAGGTTTTGGAGACCCAGTACTTC.

The genes are TRBV18 and TRBJ1-3, with a possible D match to TRBD1 (5 bases). Germline assignment: CDR1 KGHSH and CDR2 LQKENI. Trimming cost V 4 bases and J 3 bases, with 13 bases left between them. The CDR3 extends over 15 amino acids. CDR3 coding DNA: TGTGCCAGCTCACACTATCAGGGTAGTGGAAACACCATATATTTT. Residues: CASSHYQGSGNTIYF.

The chain joins TRBV2 to TRBJ1-2; D is possibly TRBD1 (6 bases). The ends were cut back, 9 bases at V and 2 bases at J, with 13 bases in the middle. Germline V gives CDR1 SNHLY, CDR2 FYNNEI. The CDR3 runs to 13 residues. The DNA of the CDR3 is TGTGCCAGTGCGGGGACACCGAACTATGGCTACACCTTC. Its translation: CASAGTPNYGYTF.

This sequence joins TRBV5-1 and TRBJ2-1; unclear D gene. Between the trimmed V and J ends, which lost 1 base and 7 bases, there was a span of 21 bases. Per germline, CDR1 SGHRS and CDR2 YFSETQ. The CDR3 runs to 17 residues. The CDR3 bases are TGCGCCAGCAGCTTGAGTTCTGGCAGCGCGAACAAAAATGAGCAGTTCTTC. It specifies CASSLSSGSANKNEQFF.

J is TRBJ2-2 and V is TRBV5-1; TRBD1 agrees at 9 bases. Germline trimming cut 4 bases from V and 3 bases from J; bases unmatched to any gene: 4. Looked up from germline, CDR1 is SGHRS and CDR2 is YFSETQ. The CDR3 length is 15 residues. As DNA, the CDR3 is TGCGCCAGCAGCATTCGGACAGGGGACACCGGGGAGCTGTTTTTT. Residues: CASSIRTGDTGELFF.

The rearrangement links TRBV30 to TRBJ2-2, with 8 nucleotides matching TRBD1. The CDR3 is made up of 14 amino acids. CDR1 GTSNPN and CDR2 SVGIG come from the germline V gene (reference sequence). Trimming cost V 3 bases and J 7 bases; bases outside gene matches: 7. DNA for the CDR3: TGTGCCTGGAGGGACAGGGCCCGTGTCGGGGAGCTGTTTTTT. Translation gives CAWRDRARVGELFF.

The gene calls are TRBV9 and TRBJ1-1; possibly TRBD1 for D (5 bases). This CDR3 contains 13 residues. Germline loops: CDR1 SGDLS, CDR2 YYNGEE. Trimming removed 4 bases at V and 4 bases at J, with 11 bases between. The CDR3 loop reads CASSSQGGTEAFF. As DNA, the CDR3 is TGTGCCAGCAGCTCGCAGGGAGGCACTGAAGCTTTCTTT.

The chain combines TRBV5-1 with TRBJ1-5; D remains ambiguous. Trimming cost V 2 bases and J 2 bases, with 11 bases left between them. The CDR3 is made up of 15 amino acids. Germline loops: CDR1 SGHRS, CDR2 YFSETQ. CDR3 DNA: TGCGCCAGCAGCTTCGACCCCGGGGGCAATCAGCCCCAGCATTTT. The encoded protein is CASSFDPGGNQPQHF.

CDR3 nucleotide sequence: TGTGCCAGCAGCTTAAGGGGATCCATATACTACGAGCAGTACTTC. Translating gives CASSLRGSIYYEQYF. The chain is built from TRBV7-3 and TRBJ2-7; D not certain. The germline V gene has CDR1 SGHTA and CDR2 FQGTGA. V lost 1 base to trimming and J lost 3 bases, with 13 bases between them. The CDR3 length is 15 residues.

The chain joins TRBV30 to TRBJ2-1, with a weak D call TRBD2 (5 bases). The CDR3 spans 14 residues. V shed 3 bases and J shed 4 bases, with 13 bases lying between them. The germline V gene has CDR1 GTSNPN and CDR2 SVGIG (reference sequence). CDR3 sequence reads: CAWSQRPGYNEQFF. The CDR3 region has the DNA TGTGCCTGGAGCCAGCGGCCTGGGTACAATGAGCAGTTCTTC. The full variable domain, completed using reference TRBV30 and TRBJ2-1, is SQTIHQWPATLVQPVGSPLSLECTVEGTSNPNLYWYRQAAGRGLQLLFYSVGIGQISSEVPQNLSASRPQDRQFILSSKKLLLSDSGFYLCAWSQRPGYNEQFFGPGTRLTVL.

The genes are TRBV6-6 and TRBJ1-6; 10 positions match TRBD1. Germline CDR1 is MNHNY and CDR2 is SVGAGI (reference sequence). This CDR3 has 15 residues. Unmatched junction bases numbered 5, after V lost 2 bases and J lost 10 bases. The CDR3 DNA is TGTGCCAGCAGTTACCGTGGGACAGGGGACTCACCCCTCCACTTT. This sequence encodes CASSYRGTGDSPLHF.

The chain carries TRBV11-2 and TRBJ2-1, with 7 bases that match TRBD1. The ends lost 5 bases at V and 5 bases at J; junction bases unmatched: 9. The CDR3 sequence is 15 residues long. Germline V gene data show CDR1 as SGHAT and CDR2 as FQNNGV. The CDR3 nucleotides are TGTGCCAGCAGCAACAGGGGAAGGGCAAACAATGAGCAGTTCTTC. The encoded protein is CASSNRGRANNEQFF.

The CDR3 protein is CASSPTGAGGYTF. In DNA, the CDR3 is TGTGCCAGCAGCCCCACAGGGGCGGGTGGCTACACCTTC. This chain joins TRBV5-6 and TRBJ1-2, with 7 bases that match TRBD1. The CDR3 length is 13 residues. CDR1 is SGHDT and CDR2 is YYEEEE in the germline V gene. V was clipped by 4 bases and J by 7 bases; unmatched bases: 7.

This chain connects TRBV21-1 to TRBJ1-5; the table names TRBD1, a call not compared with the DNA. TRBV21-1 is reported as a pseudogene. The CDR3 spans 19 residues. The CDR3 nucleotides are TGTGCCAGCAGCAAACCTCGGACAGGGGGCCCTTATAGCAATCAGCCCCAGCATTTT. This codes for CASSKPRTGGPYSNQPQHF.

The chain uses TRBV27 and TRBJ2-7, with D unresolved. With 3 bases removed from V and 2 bases from J, the gap between germline ends came to 20 bases. The CDR3 is 17 amino acids. Germline lookup yields CDR1 MNHEY and CDR2 SMNVEV (reference sequence). CDR3 sequence reads: CASSFRVRSSAPYEQYF. Written as DNA, the CDR3 is TGTGCCAGCAGTTTCCGGGTTCGATCGAGTGCCCCCTACGAGCAGTACTTC.

The chain carries TRBV15 and TRBJ2-5, with D possibly matching TRBD2 (5 bases). Germline values: CDR1 LNHNV, CDR2 YYDKDF (reference sequence). Trimming pared 8 bases from V and 1 base from J, leaving 14 bases between. The CDR3 contains 14 residues. The CDR3 protein is CATSGVGIQETQYF. CDR3 bases: TGTGCCACCTCCGGGGTAGGAATCCAAGAGACCCAGTACTTC.

A single count supports this clone. The chain links TRBV7-9 to TRBJ2-1; 8 bases map to TRBD1. Trimming at V came to 5 bases and at J to 2 bases, leaving 5 bases not matched to a gene. This CDR3 has 15 residues. Germline CDR1 SEHNR, CDR2 FQNEAQ (reference sequence). CDR3 amino acids: CASSPRTGTYNEQFF. CDR3 DNA: TGTGCCAGCAGCCCGCGGACAGGGACCTACAATGAGCAGTTCTTC.

This clone was detected only a few times. This rearrangement joins TRBV7-9 to TRBJ2-7; D is unclear. Trimming shortened V by 7 bases and J by 3 bases, and 7 bases separated the two germline ends. CDR3 length equals 11 residues. CDR1 is SEHNR, CDR2 FQNEAQ, per germline (reference sequence). The DNA for the CDR3 is TGTGCCAGCACTGGACGCTACGAGCAGTACTTC. Amino acids: CASTGRYEQYF.